This entry lists 31 T cell receptor beta chains sequenced from one sample in a study of blood T cells in healthy people across ages. The second PCR ran roughly 6 to 11 cycles with a sample-barcoded 5' primer and J-beta primers. TCRdb processed the 5' RACE reads anew with MiXCR; each CDR3 protein has one entry. The data show under 1 million distinct CDR3 sequences, 40% to 50% seen once. Sequencing was performed on blood. The receptors originated from a man aged 55-75 years in good health.

The chain joins TRBV28 to TRBJ2-1; 10 bases line up with TRBD1. Looked up from germline, CDR1 is MDHEN and CDR2 is SYDVKM. Trimming removed 5 bases from V and 10 bases from J; junction bases left unmatched: 20. The length of the CDR3 is 18 residues. CDR3 coding DNA: TGTGCCAGCAGTCCCCCTTCCCGGACAGGGGGGTTGGGAAAGGAGCAGTTCTTC. It translates to CASSPPSRTGGLGKEQFF.

The chain carries TRBV15 and TRBJ2-7; D remains unclear. Per the germline V gene, CDR1 is LNHNV and CDR2 is YYDKDF (reference sequence). Trimming cost V 0 bases and J 5 bases, with 11 bases left between them. This CDR3 has 14 residues. The CDR3 spells CATSRDLGFNEQYF. In nucleotides, the CDR3 is TGTGCCACCAGCAGAGATTTGGGATTTAACGAGCAGTACTTC.

V and J are TRBV11-1 and TRBJ2-3, with 7 nucleotides matching TRBD2. V gave up 2 bases and J gave up 1 base; unmatched junction bases: 3. From germline, CDR1 is SGHAT and CDR2 FQDESV (reference sequence). The CDR3 loop spans 15 amino acids. The CDR3 DNA reads TGTGCCAGCAGCTTAAAGCGGGGACGCACAGATACGCAGTATTTT. Amino acids: CASSLKRGRTDTQYF.

This clonotype was seen repeatedly, ten times or more. The chain employs TRBV10-3 and TRBJ2-7; D may be TRBD2 (6 bases). CDR1 is ENHRY and CDR2 is SYGVKD in the germline V gene. This CDR3 spans 17 amino acids. With 0 bases removed from V and 1 base from J, the gap between germline ends came to 16 bases. CDR3 sequence reads: CAISESVPASVSYEQYF. CDR3 nucleotides: TGTGCCATCAGTGAGTCGGTGCCAGCTAGCGTTTCCTACGAGCAGTACTTC.

V gene TRBV20-1 combines with J gene TRBJ1-2; perhaps TRBD1 as D (5 bases). V was cut by 3 bases and J by 2 bases, with 13 bases left in between. Germline CDR1 is DFQATT and CDR2 is SNEGSKA (reference sequence). The CDR3 totals 14 residues. CDR3 amino acids: CSASSGRVNYGYTF. In nucleotides, the CDR3 is TGCAGTGCTAGTTCGGGCAGGGTAAACTATGGCTACACCTTC.

The chain is built from TRBV6-2 or TRBV6-3 and TRBJ2-5, with TRBD2 identical over 10 bases. The J segment lost 4 bases and the V segment lost 0 bases, leaving 2 bases of the junction unmatched. Germline V CDR1 and CDR2: MNHEY, SVGEGT. The CDR3 has 15 amino acids. CDR3 amino acids: CASSYSSGGLETQYF. The CDR3 DNA reads as TGTGCCAGCAGTTACTCTAGCGGGGGGCTAGAGACCCAGTACTTC.

This clonotype was counted between two and nine times. The chain combines TRBV11-2 with TRBJ2-7; D may correspond to TRBD1 or TRBD2 (5 bases each). Trimming stripped 2 bases from V and 0 bases from J, with 8 bases between. Germline V lookup: CDR1 SGHAT, CDR2 FQNNGV. The CDR3 has 14 residues. Here the CDR3 DNA reads TGTGCCAGCAGCTTAAGGGACCTCTCCTACGAGCAGTACTTC. Translation gives CASSLRDLSYEQYF.

V gene TRBV6-2 or TRBV6-3 combines with J gene TRBJ2-5, with D hard to call. The J call could be wrong; TRBJ2-7 is a better fit for the DNA end. Germline assignment: CDR1 MNHEY and CDR2 SVGEGT. CDR3 length: 11 amino acids. CDR3 DNA sequence: TGTGCCAGCGAAGCATATTACGAGCAGTACTTC. Protein sequence: CASEAYYEQYF.

Regarding this clonotype: A much larger clone differs from this one at a single base, so this may be a read error. The V and J genes are TRBV7-2 and TRBJ2-3, with a possible D match to TRBD2 (5 bases). Trimming took off 5 bases at V and 4 bases at J, with 16 bases between the two ends. Germline loops: CDR1 SGHTA, CDR2 FQGNSA. This CDR3 is 15 amino acids long. The chain's CDR3 is CASSEGPSNADTQYF. In nucleotides, the CDR3 is TGTGCCAGCAGCGAGGGCCCCTCCAACGCAGATACGCAGTATTTT. Full variable domain (outside the CDR3, taken from reference TRBV7-2 and TRBJ2-3): GAGVSQSPSNKVTEKGKDVELRCDPISGHTALYWYRQSLGQGLEFLIYFQGNSAPDKSGLPSDRFSAERTGGSVSTLTIQRTQQEDSAVYLCASSEGPSNADTQYFGPGTRLTVL.

The chain employs TRBV20-1 and TRBJ2-7, with a possible D match to TRBD2 (6 bases). The V gene lost 0 bases and the J gene lost 0 bases, with 12 bases spanning the gap. Germline CDR1 DFQATT, CDR2 SNEGSKA (reference sequence). This CDR3 has 15 amino acids. CDR3: CSARDTSWSSYEQYF. The CDR3 bases are TGCAGTGCTAGAGATACTAGCTGGAGCTCCTACGAGCAGTACTTC.

This clonotype was picked up a small number of times. This rearrangement joins TRBV10-3 to TRBJ1-6; no firm D call. Trimming removed 0 bases at V and 9 bases at J, with 9 bases between. Germline V gene sequence: CDR1 ENHRY, CDR2 SYGVKD. This CDR3 spans 14 amino acids. CDR3 loop: CAISESIEASPLHF. The CDR3 nucleotides are TGTGCCATCAGTGAGTCGATTGAGGCTTCACCCCTCCACTTT.

This chain uses TRBV18 with TRBJ1-2; 9 bases are a match to TRBD1. This CDR3 has 14 residues. Germline trimming cut 2 bases from V and 8 bases from J; bases unmatched to any gene: 6. Germline V gene lookup returns CDR1 KGHSH and CDR2 LQKENI. CDR3 in amino acids: CASSPDRGDFGYTF. In DNA, the CDR3 is TGTGCCAGCTCACCAGACAGGGGGGACTTCGGCTACACCTTC. The whole variable domain, remainder taken from reference TRBV18 and TRBJ1-2, is NAGVMQNPRHLVRRRGQEARLRCSPMKGHSHVYWYRQLPEEGLKFMVYLQKENIIDESGMPKERFSAEFPKEGPSILRIQQVVRGDSAAYFCASSPDRGDFGYTFGSGTRLTVV.

The rearrangement links TRBV27 to TRBJ1-4; 7 bases are a match to TRBD1. V dropped 5 bases and J dropped 1; count of bases not matched to a gene: 4. The CDR3 is 15 amino acids. The germline gives CDR1 MNHEY, CDR2 SMNVEV (reference sequence). CDR3 loop: CASSTQGGTNEKLFF. DNA for the CDR3: TGTGCCAGCAGTACTCAGGGGGGAACTAATGAAAAACTGTTTTTT. The variable domain in full, completed from reference TRBV27 and TRBJ1-4, reads EAQVTQNPRYLITVTGKKLTVTCSQNMNHEYMSWYRQDPGLGLRQIYYSMNVEVTDKGDVPEGYKVSRKEKRNFPLILESPSPNQTSLYFCASSTQGGTNEKLFFGSGTQLSVL.

CDR3 nucleotide sequence: TGCGCCTTACCAGGGGGGAACTCTGGGGCCAACGTCCTGACTTTC. It translates to CALPGGNSGANVLTF. V usage is TRBV4-3 and J usage is TRBJ2-6, with D possibly being TRBD1 (7 bases). V lost 11 bases and J 0 bases, leaving 14 bases between the germline ends. The V gene's germline CDR1 is LGHNA and CDR2 YSLEER. The CDR3 spans 15 residues.

The chain carries TRBV5-1 and TRBJ1-1, with 10 positions matching TRBD1. CDR3 length: 16 amino acids. Germline CDR1 SGHRS, CDR2 YFSETQ. The V segment lost 1 base and the J segment 5 bases; nucleotides outside the gene matches: 8. CDR3 sequence (DNA): TGCGCCAGCAGCTTGTTTAGGACAGGGGGAGGGACTGAAGCTTTCTTT. It encodes CASSLFRTGGGTEAFF.

The chain links TRBV15 to TRBJ1-4, with D unresolved. CDR3 length equals 16 residues. The germline gives CDR1 LNHNV, CDR2 YYDKDF (reference sequence). Trimming shortened V by 1 base and J by 8 bases, and 17 bases separated the two germline ends. The CDR3: CATSRGPAEKEEKLFF. The CDR3 DNA follows: TGTGCCACCAGCAGAGGTCCAGCCGAAAAGGAGGAAAAACTGTTTTTT. The complete variable domain, with remaining parts taken from reference TRBV15 and TRBJ1-4, reads DAMVIQNPRYQVTQFGKPVTLSCSQTLNHNVMYWYQQKSSQAPKLLFHYYDKDFNNEADTPDNFQSRRPNTSFCFLDIRSPGLGDTAMYLCATSRGPAEKEEKLFFGSGTQLSVL.

The V call is TRBV4-1, the J call TRBJ2-5, with D possibly being TRBD1 or TRBD2 (6 bases each). From germline, CDR1 is MGHRA and CDR2 YSYEKL. The CDR3 runs to 15 residues. The V end was cut by 1 base, the J end by 5 bases, with 14 bases between. The CDR3 region has the DNA TGCGCCAGCAGCCAAGGCCGTGGGGGGCCCGAGACCCAGTACTTC. Residues: CASSQGRGGPETQYF.

V usage is TRBV7-2 and J usage is TRBJ2-5; 10 bases map to TRBD1. CDR3 length: 16 residues. The V segment lost 4 bases and the J segment 2 bases; nucleotides outside the gene matches: 7. Germline CDR1 reads SGHTA; CDR2 reads FQGNSA. The CDR3 DNA sequence: TGTGCCAGCAGCTCCGGACAGGGGGGAACGCAAGAGACCCAGTACTTC. Residues: CASSSGQGGTQETQYF.

The genes are TRBV2 and TRBJ2-4; perhaps TRBD1 as D (6 bases). Germline CDR1 reads SNHLY; CDR2 reads FYNNEI. V was trimmed by 6 bases and J by 7 bases, leaving 10 bases between them. The CDR3 totals 12 residues. The CDR3 region is CASSGQINIQYF. CDR3 DNA sequence: TGTGCCAGCAGCGGACAGATTAACATTCAGTACTTC.

The CDR3 DNA follows: TGCAGTGCTGAACCTACCGTGGGCACCGGGGAGCTGTTTTTT. It is translated as CSAEPTVGTGELFF. V gene TRBV20-1 combines with J gene TRBJ2-2; D gene unclear. This CDR3 is 14 amino acids long. Per germline, CDR1 DFQATT and CDR2 SNEGSKA (reference sequence). Trimming shortened V by 5 bases and J by 4 bases, and 14 bases separated the two germline ends.

This clonotype turned up a few times. This chain connects TRBV5-1 to TRBJ1-6, with a tentative D call TRBD1 (6 bases). The germline gives CDR1 SGHRS, CDR2 YFSETQ. CDR3 size: 18 residues. V lost 0 bases and J lost 7, with 20 bases in between. DNA of the CDR3: TGCGCCAGCAGCTTGGAGGCCCGGACAGCCGGCAGGAATTCACCCCTCCACTTT. It codes for CASSLEARTAGRNSPLHF.

The gene calls are TRBV4-3 and TRBJ2-3; TRBD2 matches at 11 bases. CDR1 LGHNA and CDR2 YSLEER come from the germline V gene. V lost 6 bases, J lost 6 bases, and 11 bases stayed unmatched. The CDR3 consists of 16 residues. The CDR3 loop is CASSLSPSGGLDTQYF. CDR3 nucleotide sequence: TGCGCCAGCAGTCTTTCCCCTAGCGGGGGGCTCGATACGCAGTATTTT.

The J gene is TRBJ1-6, the V gene TRBV30; tentative D call: TRBD1 (5 bases). Looked up from germline, CDR1 is GTSNPN and CDR2 is SVGIG (reference sequence). The CDR3 extends over 16 amino acids. Trimming shortened V by 0 bases and J by 0 bases, and 9 bases separated the two germline ends. CDR3 DNA sequence: TGTGCCTGGAGTGTGGGACGCCGCTCCTATAATTCACCCCTCCACTTT. Translating it yields CAWSVGRRSYNSPLHF. Using reference TRBV30 and TRBJ1-6 for the parts outside the CDR3, the full variable domain is SQTIHQWPATLVQPVGSPLSLECTVEGTSNPNLYWYRQAAGRGLQLLFYSVGIGQISSEVPQNLSASRPQDRQFILSSKKLLLSDSGFYLCAWSVGRRSYNSPLHFGNGTRLTVT.

As concerns this clonotype: Being one base from a much bigger clone, this may be a read error. The J gene is TRBJ2-5, the V gene TRBV29-1, with 13 bases identical to TRBD2. Germline V lookup: CDR1 SQVTM, CDR2 ANQGSEA. The CDR3 is 14 amino acids. DNA of the CDR3: TGCAGCGTTAGGACTAGCGGGGGCGGAGAGGCCCAGTACTTC. Translation gives CSVRTSGGGEAQYF.

The V gene is TRBV20-1, the J gene TRBJ2-5, with TRBD2 as a possible D gene (6 bases). This CDR3 comprises 13 residues. The germline V and J ends were trimmed by 7 bases and 1 base, with 13 bases remaining between them. Per the germline V gene, CDR1 is DFQATT and CDR2 is SNEGSKA (reference sequence). This CDR3 reads CSGWVGGQETQYF. Here the CDR3 DNA reads TGCAGTGGGTGGGTGGGGGGCCAAGAGACCCAGTACTTC.

The sample holds a few counts of this clonotype. In nucleotides, the CDR3 is TGTGCCAGCAGCTACCCAGCCCGGGGACAGGGAACGGGCGAGCAGTACTTC. It specifies CASSYPARGQGTGEQYF. The chain has TRBV5-6 and TRBJ2-7; TRBD1 aligns across 9 bases. V shed 3 bases, J shed 6 bases, and the junction held 16 bases outside the gene matches. The CDR3 length is 17 residues. The germline CDR1 and CDR2 sequences are SGHDT and YYEEEE.

The chain has TRBV5-1 and TRBJ1-4; D is uncertain. This CDR3 has 15 amino acids. Looked up from germline, CDR1 is SGHRS and CDR2 is YFSETQ. Deletions cut 0 bases from V and 7 bases from J, with 13 bases between. For the CDR3, the DNA is TGCGCCAGCAGCTTGGTTTCGCAGCCCGTTGAAAAACTGTTTTTT. It codes for CASSLVSQPVEKLFF.

This CDR3 reads CASSRVGAFNEQYF. In DNA, the CDR3 is TGTGCCAGCAGCCGGGTGGGGGCTTTCAACGAGCAGTACTTC. The chain couples TRBV12-3 or TRBV12-4 to TRBJ2-5, with D tentatively TRBD1 (6 bases). The J call may be wrong; the DNA end is better matched by TRBJ2-7. The CDR3 consists of 14 residues.

This clonotype was observed a few times. The genes are TRBV24-1 and TRBJ1-4; maybe TRBD1 (5 bases). In germline, CDR1 is KGHDR, CDR2 SFDVKD. The V end lost 9 bases, the J end lost 5 bases, and 12 bases lay between the germline ends. There are 13 residues in the CDR3. The CDR3 reads CATSDSFNEKLFF. CDR3 nucleotide sequence: TGTGCCACCTCAGACAGCTTCAATGAAAAACTGTTTTTT.

J is TRBJ1-5 and V is TRBV11-3, with a possible D match to TRBD1 (5 bases). Trimming shortened V by 0 bases and J by 2 bases, and 20 bases separated the two germline ends. Germline V gene data show CDR1 as SGHNT and CDR2 as YENEEA. The CDR3 extends over 19 amino acids. The CDR3 region has the DNA TGTGCCAGCAGCTTAGATATAGTGGGCAGGGCCCAAGGCAATCAGCCCCAGCATTTT. Residues: CASSLDIVGRAQGNQPQHF.

J is TRBJ2-7 and V is TRBV7-9, with D perhaps TRBD2 (5 bases). The CDR3 covers 13 residues. Germline CDR1 SEHNR, CDR2 FQNEAQ (reference sequence). The V gene lost 5 bases and the J gene lost 10 bases, with 18 bases spanning the gap. The CDR3 loop is CASSPIGGEAQYF. The CDR3 DNA reads as TGTGCCAGCAGCCCCATTGGAGGAGAGGCCCAGTACTTC.